Listed below are T cell receptor beta chains from one sample, sequenced in a study of cytomegalovirus exposure and HLA in healthy donors. The table came from immunoSEQ multiplex PCR; TCRdb's copy has only in-frame clones and leaves some out. Seen here are more than 150,000 clones, roughly 90% observed once, and the top ten hold around 0.21%. The specimen sequenced was PBMCs. The source is a girl in the first two years of life in good health and CMV-seronegative. Both conserved end residues are part of each CDR3. A D gene is named only where the DNA matches it firmly. Expanded clones get a size class; other rows say once, few or many, or leave the size out.

D gene: TRBD2
J gene: TRBJ2-7
V gene: TRBV6-5
clone size: .
CDR3 DNA: TGTGCCAGCAGTTCCAGGCCTAGCGGGGGGGCCTACGAGCAGTACTTC
CDR3 protein: CASSSRPSGGAYEQYF

D gene: TRBD2
J gene: TRBJ2-1
V gene: TRBV5-1
clone size: .
CDR3 DNA: TGCGCCAGCAGCTGGACTAGCGGGGGGACCCACAATGAGCAGTTCTTC
CDR3 protein: CASSWTSGGTHNEQFF

D gene: TRBD1
J gene: TRBJ1-1
V gene: TRBV6-1
clone size: few
CDR3 DNA: TGTGCCAGCAGTGAACTTGGACAGGGTAGGACTGAAGCTTTCTTT
CDR3 protein: CASSELGQGRTEAFF

D gene: TRBD1
J gene: TRBJ1-3
V gene: TRBV25-1
clone size: once
CDR3 DNA: TGTGCCAGCAGTGAGTACAGGGGCTCTGGAAACACCATATATTTT
CDR3 protein: CASSEYRGSGNTIYF

D gene: .
J gene: TRBJ1-2
V gene: TRBV29-1
clone size: .
CDR3 DNA: TGCAGCGTTTATTATGCGCTGAGTTTCTATGGCTACACCTTC
CDR3 protein: CSVYYALSFYGYTF

D gene: TRBD2
J gene: TRBJ2-7
V gene: TRBV30
clone size: .
CDR3 DNA: TGTGCCTGGATAGAAGCGGGACCCTACGAGCAGTACTTC
CDR3 protein: CAWIEAGPYEQYF

D gene: .
J gene: TRBJ2-1
V gene: TRBV6-1
clone size: .
CDR3 DNA: TGTGCCACCTCGGGTCGGGTGAGCTCCTACAATGAGCAGTTCTTC
CDR3 protein: CATSGRVSSYNEQFF

D gene: .
J gene: TRBJ2-1
V gene: TRBV13
clone size: .
CDR3 DNA: TGTGCCAGCGGGAGACTGACCTCCTACAATGAGCAGTTCTTC
CDR3 protein: CASGRLTSYNEQFF

D gene: TRBD2
J gene: TRBJ2-1
V gene: TRBV6-1
clone size: .
CDR3 DNA: TGTGCCAGCGCTCGGACTAGCGGACTCTACAATGAGCAGTTCTTC
CDR3 protein: CASARTSGLYNEQFF

D gene: TRBD2
J gene: TRBJ2-2
V gene: TRBV19
clone size: .
CDR3 DNA: TGTGCCAGTACCACGGGACTAGCGGGGAACACCGGGGAGCTGTTTTTT
CDR3 protein: CASTTGLAGNTGELFF

D gene: TRBD1
J gene: TRBJ2-7
V gene: TRBV10-3
clone size: .
CDR3 DNA: TGTGCCATCAGTCGACAGGGGGCTATCTACGAGCAGTACTTC
CDR3 protein: CAISRQGAIYEQYF

D gene: TRBD1
J gene: TRBJ1-3
V gene: TRBV30
clone size: .
CDR3 DNA: TGTGCCTGGAGTGTAGGGGGCTCAACTGGAAACACCATATATTTT
CDR3 protein: CAWSVGGSTGNTIYF

D gene: .
J gene: TRBJ2-6
V gene: TRBV2
clone size: .
CDR3 DNA: TGTGCCACCCTATACAGGGTGCCCTTCTCTGGGGCCAACGTCCTGACTTTC
CDR3 protein: CATLYRVPFSGANVLTF

D gene: TRBD2
J gene: TRBJ2-7
V gene: TRBV7-9
clone size: .
CDR3 DNA: TGTGCCAGCAGCTTAGCGGCGGGAGCCAGCTACGAGCAGTACTTC
CDR3 protein: CASSLAAGASYEQYF

D gene: .
J gene: TRBJ2-1
V gene: TRBV15
clone size: .
CDR3 DNA: TGTGCCACCAGTCCCTACGGGGAGGCGCAATGGAATGAGCAGTTCTTC
CDR3 protein: CATSPYGEAQWNEQFF

D gene: TRBD1
J gene: TRBJ2-5
V gene: TRBV2
clone size: few
CDR3 DNA: TGTGCCAGCACCACAGGGGTGGGAGAGACCCAGTACTTC
CDR3 protein: CASTTGVGETQYF

D gene: .
J gene: TRBJ2-1
V gene: TRBV7-2
clone size: .
CDR3 DNA: TGTGCCAGCAGCCAAGCCGTTGAGCAGTTCTTC
CDR3 protein: CASSQAVEQFF

D gene: TRBD2
J gene: TRBJ2-4
V gene: TRBV30
clone size: few
CDR3 DNA: TGTGCCTGGAGCAAAATTAGGACTAGCGTCTCCGTAAACATTCAGTACTTC
CDR3 protein: CAWSKIRTSVSVNIQYF

D gene: TRBD2
J gene: TRBJ2-5
V gene: TRBV5-1
clone size: .
CDR3 DNA: TGCGCCAGCAGCTTGCTGGGCGCGGGAGGGCCTCAAGAGACCCAGTACTTC
CDR3 protein: CASSLLGAGGPQETQYF

D gene: TRBD2
J gene: TRBJ2-7
V gene: TRBV14
clone size: .
CDR3 DNA: TGTGCCAGCAGCCAAGATCATCCGCGGGGGGACACCTACGAGCAGTACTTC
CDR3 protein: CASSQDHPRGDTYEQYF

D gene: .
J gene: TRBJ1-4
V gene: TRBV29-1
clone size: few
CDR3 DNA: TGCAGCGGCTGGGGGGGGGATGAAAAACTGTTTTTT
CDR3 protein: CSGWGGDEKLFF

D gene: .
J gene: TRBJ2-1
V gene: TRBV5-1
clone size: .
CDR3 DNA: TGCGCCAGCAGCAGGTTGGGTGAGGTCTACAATGAGCAGTTCTTC
CDR3 protein: CASSRLGEVYNEQFF

D gene: .
J gene: TRBJ2-7
V gene: TRBV30
clone size: .
CDR3 DNA: TGTGCCTGGAGCTTAGGGAACAGGGCCCCACAGTACTTC
CDR3 protein: CAWSLGNRAPQYF

D gene: .
J gene: TRBJ2-4
V gene: TRBV9
clone size: .
CDR3 DNA: TGTGCCAGCAGCGTAGTAGCTGGTGACATTCAGTACTTC
CDR3 protein: CASSVVAGDIQYF

D gene: TRBD2
J gene: TRBJ2-3
V gene: TRBV2
clone size: .
CDR3 DNA: TGTGCCAGCAGTGCTAGCGGGGGGGCAGATACGCAGTATTTT
CDR3 protein: CASSASGGADTQYF

D gene: .
J gene: TRBJ2-3
V gene: TRBV30
clone size: few
CDR3 DNA: TGTGCCTGGAGTGGGGGTAGGACAGTCCTGCGGAGGATTCGCACAGATACGCAGTATTTT
CDR3 protein: CAWSGGRTVLRRIRTDTQYF

D gene: .
J gene: TRBJ1-1
V gene: TRBV7-2
clone size: .
CDR3 DNA: TGTGCCAGCAGCTTAATCAGTACGAACACTGAAGCTTTCTTT
CDR3 protein: CASSLISTNTEAFF

D gene: TRBD2
J gene: TRBJ2-5
V gene: TRBV4-1
clone size: .
CDR3 DNA: TGCGCCAGCAGAATAGCGGGGGGGCAAGAGACCCAGTACTTC
CDR3 protein: CASRIAGGQETQYF